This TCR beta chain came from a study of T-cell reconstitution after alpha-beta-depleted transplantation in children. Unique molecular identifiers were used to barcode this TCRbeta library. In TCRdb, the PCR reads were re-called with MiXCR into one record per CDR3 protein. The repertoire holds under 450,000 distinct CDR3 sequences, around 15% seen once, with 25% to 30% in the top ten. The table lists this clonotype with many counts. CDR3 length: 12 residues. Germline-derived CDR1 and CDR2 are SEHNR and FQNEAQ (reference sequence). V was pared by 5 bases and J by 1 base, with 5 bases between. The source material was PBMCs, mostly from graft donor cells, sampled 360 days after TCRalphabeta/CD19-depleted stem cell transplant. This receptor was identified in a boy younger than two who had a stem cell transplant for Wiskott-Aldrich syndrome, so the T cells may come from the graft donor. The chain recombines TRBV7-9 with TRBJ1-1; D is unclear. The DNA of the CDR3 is TGTGCCAGCAGCCCACGGAACACTGAAGCTTTCTTT. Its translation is CASSPRNTEAFF. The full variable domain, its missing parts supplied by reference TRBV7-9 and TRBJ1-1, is DTGVSQNPRHKITKRGQNVTFRCDPISEHNRLYWYRQTLGQGPEFLTYFQNEAQLEKSRLLSDRFSAERPKGSFSTLEIQRTEQGDSAMYLCASSPRNTEAFFGQGTRLTVV.